Sequencing of this T cell receptor (beta chain) was carried out in a study of patients and donors after allogeneic stem cell transplantation (dated by TCRdb to about 2020). Including cysteine and phenylalanine, the CDR3 has 14 amino acids. CDR3 DNA is the only sequence kept; it has 42 bases, read in frame from the first base. V and J are truncated by 3 bases and 8 bases respectively, leaving an intervening sequence of 16 bases. CDR1 SGHTA and CDR2 FQGNSA were looked up in the germline V gene. Library method: RT-PCR. Sequencing instrument: NextSeq 550. The public reads were quality trimmed at Q25 with fastp and then assembled into clones with MiXCR by TCRdb, keeping productive beta chains. Rows matching on CDR3 protein sequence are summarized as one entry with the most common DNA and genes. Within this sample are more than 850,000 distinct CDR3 sequences, with more than 15% of them counted one time only. The ten largest account for around 6% of the sample.

Regarding this clonotype: Its antigen has not been determined. Base qualities are not at hand, and no much larger clone is one base apart.

The sample taken for sequencing was blood, either unsorted or a sorted T cell fraction (not recorded which). The clonotype originates from a human donor who was either an allogeneic HSCT recipient or a stem cell or donor lymphocyte infusion donor (not recorded which). It is not recorded whose cells these are; they may come from a transplant donor. The chain employs TRBV7-2 and TRBJ1-2; no D gene can be assigned with confidence. CDR3 sequence: CASSFRAAPGGYTF. DNA sequence: TGTGCCAGCAGCTTCCGGGCCGCGCCGGGGGGCTACACCTTC.